This TCR beta chain appears in the sequencing data of a study of CD8 T cells in Susac syndrome. From blood CD8+ and CD4+ T cells, TCR beta sequences were generated. Healthy donors served as the controls. They were matched for age and sex. Negative isolation was applied to CD8+ and CD4+ T cells, and FACS enrichment was applied to TEMRA cells. Reverse transcription of roughly 0.5 to 1 ug RNA was performed with random hexamers. With immunoSEQ multiplex PCR, TCR beta CDR3 was amplified across 54 Vbeta and 13 Jbeta. TCRdb passed the immunoSEQ multiplex PCR reads through MiXCR, listing each CDR3 protein once. This sample has 25,000 to 35,000 distinct CDR3 sequences, with roughly 94% found just once. Trimming pared 1 base from V and 4 bases from J, leaving 21 bases between. This CDR3 has 18 amino acids. CDR1 is SGHTA, CDR2 FQGNSA, per germline.

The chain employs TRBV7-2 and TRBJ2-3; D possibly matches TRBD1 or TRBD2 (6 bases each). This sequence originates from a human donor in good health. Sequencing was performed on CD8+ T cells from PBMCs. Here the CDR3 DNA reads TGTGCCAGCAGCTTAGGATGGAGGAGGGGGGCGATTGCAGATACGCAGTATTTT. Translated, it gives CASSLGWRRGAIADTQYF. The entire variable domain, with the rest obtained from reference TRBV7-2 and TRBJ2-3, is as follows: GAGVSQSPSNKVTEKGKDVELRCDPISGHTALYWYRQSLGQGLEFLIYFQGNSAPDKSGLPSDRFSAERTGGSVSTLTIQRTQQEDSAVYLCASSLGWRRGAIADTQYFGPGTRLTVL.